This T cell receptor beta chain was documented in a study of T cells expressing NK-cell markers (dated by TCRdb to the early 2020s). Looking at the study overall: In sorted CD3+CD56+NKG2C+, CD3+CD56+NKG2C- and CD3+CD56-NKG2C+ T-cell subsets from eight donors, TCR beta-chain repertoires were profiled. The libraries were sequenced on Illumina HiSeq 2000/2500, MiSeq or NextSeq, producing 2 x 150 bp reads. All eight donors whose samples were sequenced were randomly selected healthy volunteers, three of them men and five women. Among the eight sequenced donors, only one was HCMV-seronegative, while the other seven were HCMV-seropositive. General conclusions and limits of the study: It remained unclear whether the expanded NKG2C-expressing T cell clones were specific for HCMV antigens. In six donors, the dominant CD3+CD56+NKG2C+ clonotypes ranked among the top 10 CD8+ clonotypes, making up 1.0-7.0% of CD8+ T cells. Those dominant clonotypes were again the most abundant among CD3+CD56-NKG2C+ cells in a handful of donors, at about 25-60.1%.

Turning to this clonotype: Which antigen it targets is not known.

To determine HCMV serostatus, a commercial ELISA kit was used to detect HCMV-specific IgG in serum. Ficoll density gradient centrifugation was used to isolate peripheral blood mononuclear cells from blood. The listed sequencing device is Illumina HiSeq 2000. TCR beta cDNA libraries were made by 5'RACE template switching that added a universal primer site and unique molecular identifiers. cDNA synthesis was primed from the TCR beta constant segment and was followed by two successive PCR amplification steps. On the study's bioinformatics: MIGEC was used to demultiplex reads and group reads by UMI, and MiTCR was used to assemble and quantify clonotypes. Only TCR cDNA sequences supported by at least two reads were kept to exclude erroneous sequences. Downstream repertoire analysis used the tcR package, and clonotypes were matched across fractions by CDR3 nucleotide sequence plus V segment. VDJmatch was used to annotate antigen specificity against VDJdb, with one amino acid substitution allowed in CDR3. Based on TCRdb reprocessing of the reads, there is one entry per CDR3 protein sequence, and DNA is missing. The V and J calls reflect TCRdb's pipeline rather than the authors' work. This sample's table lists around 470,000 distinct CDR3 sequences. The top ten hold over 1.1% of the sample.

Measured from the cysteine to the phenylalanine, the CDR3 is 14 residues long. No DNA sequence was recorded. The chain is made from TRBV12-3 or TRBV12-4 and TRBJ2-1; the D call from TCRdb, TRBD2, cannot be confirmed without DNA. The material sequenced was blood T cells: a sorted CD56 or NKG2C T cell subset, CD4+ or CD8+ T cells, or bulk PBMC T cells (not recorded which). This TCR was sampled from a woman between 45 and 65 years old in good health. Donor details come from another sample of the same person, matched by shared clones. The CDR3 corresponds to CASRKAGVLSEQFF.